Below are 13 T cell receptor beta chains sequenced from a single sample in a study of T cells in Graves' hyperthyroidism and ophthalmopathy. What was amplified from RNA transcripts were TCR beta CDR3 regions. TCR CDR3 underwent first-round RT-PCR with the HTBI primer set. TCRdb called the multiplex PCR reads again in MiXCR, with one record for every CDR3 protein. The repertoire consists of about half a million distinct CDR3 sequences, with less than 25% occurring once and the leading ten covering around 27%. The specimen was blood. The receptors derive from a man younger than 35 with Graves' hyperthyroidism.

This clonotype has at least ten counts. V usage is TRBV7-9 and J usage is TRBJ2-7; 10 nucleotides align to TRBD1. V dropped 4 bases and J dropped 6; count of bases not matched to a gene: 3. Germline assignment: CDR1 SEHNR and CDR2 FQNEAQ (reference sequence). The CDR3 contains 13 residues. CDR3 amino acids: CASSSTGGGEQYF. The DNA of the CDR3 is TGTGCCAGCAGCTCGACAGGGGGCGGCGAGCAGTACTTC.

This clonotype was counted a few times. A much more abundant neighbour one base away suggests this may be a read error. The gene calls are TRBV6-2 or TRBV6-3 and TRBJ2-5, with D maybe TRBD2 (6 bases). V gave up 4 bases and J gave up 5 bases, with 14 bases separating them. The CDR3 runs 14 residues. CDR1 is MNHEY and CDR2 is SVGEGT in the germline V gene. Here the CDR3 DNA reads TGTGCCAGCAGTTTATGGGGGAGCGGGGAGACCCAGTACTTC. This codes for CASSLWGSGETQYF.

In its sample, this clonotype was seen many times. V and J are TRBV12-3 or TRBV12-4 and TRBJ2-7, with D perhaps given as TRBD1 or TRBD2 (6 bases each). This CDR3 region has 16 residues. Trimming stripped 1 base from V and 3 bases from J, with 16 bases between. Here the CDR3 reads CASSLDPWGAGYEQYF. Here the CDR3 DNA reads TGTGCCAGCAGTTTAGATCCGTGGGGGGCTGGCTACGAGCAGTACTTC.

At least ten counts were recorded for this clonotype. The chain has TRBV20-1 and TRBJ1-2; D gene uncertain. Germline V CDR1 and CDR2: DFQATT, SNEGSKA (reference sequence). Trimming took 0 bases from V and 4 from J, leaving 9 bases between them. The CDR3 contains 13 residues. The DNA of the CDR3 is TGCAGTGCTAGAGATCCGGCGGTCTATGGCTACACCTTC. Its translation: CSARDPAVYGYTF.

This clonotype was detected many times. The chain combines TRBV6-1 with TRBJ1-1, with unresolved D. Germline V CDR1 and CDR2: MNHNS, SASEGT. Trimming took off 6 bases at V and 1 base at J, with 15 bases between the two ends. The CDR3 is made up of 15 amino acids. The CDR3 DNA sequence: TGTGCCAGCAGCCCTCTCTCCCGGGGGAACACTGAAGCTTTCTTT. Translation gives CASSPLSRGNTEAFF.

This clonotype came up many times. The genes are TRBV7-2 and TRBJ2-5; D gene unclear. This CDR3 has 15 amino acids. The germline V gene has CDR1 SGHTA and CDR2 FQGNSA. V lost 1 base, J lost 4 bases, and 13 bases lay in between. The CDR3 spells CASSLVGTSAETQYF. The CDR3, as DNA: TGTGCCAGCAGCTTAGTAGGTACCTCAGCAGAGACCCAGTACTTC. Supplemented by reference TRBV7-2 and TRBJ2-5, the full variable domain reads GAGVSQSPSNKVTEKGKDVELRCDPISGHTALYWYRQSLGQGLEFLIYFQGNSAPDKSGLPSDRFSAERTGGSVSTLTIQRTQQEDSAVYLCASSLVGTSAETQYFGPGTRLLVL.

This clonotype was seen only a few times. The chain carries TRBV7-2 and TRBJ2-3; a possible D gene is TRBD1 (6 bases). Trimming removed 7 bases from V and 6 bases from J, with 17 bases in between. CDR3 size: 14 residues. Germline assignment: CDR1 SGHTA and CDR2 FQGNSA. The CDR3 DNA reads TGTGCCAGCATACCCCGGACAGCCTCGGATACGCAGTATTTT. It codes for CASIPRTASDTQYF.

There are a few counts of this clonotype. The chain couples TRBV27 to TRBJ2-3; D remains unclear. This CDR3 has 13 residues. V lost 4 bases and J lost 2, with 7 bases in between. CDR1 MNHEY and CDR2 SMNVEV come from the germline V gene (reference sequence). In nucleotides, the CDR3 is TGTGCCAGCAGTTGGGCTCCCACAGATACGCAGTATTTT. It codes for CASSWAPTDTQYF.

This clonotype was seen a few times. The J gene is TRBJ2-6, the V gene TRBV30; D gene unclear. The CDR3 runs to 14 residues. In germline, CDR1 is GTSNPN, CDR2 SVGIG (reference sequence). V lost 7 bases and J lost 0, with 10 bases in between. CDR3 amino acids: CASGRHSGANVLTF. As DNA, the CDR3 is TGTGCCTCCGGACGGCACTCTGGGGCCAACGTCCTGACTTTC.

This clonotype has at least ten counts. CDR3 bases: TGTGCCAGCAGTCTGAGAGAGATCTCTAGGGACACTGAAGCTTTCTTT. It translates to CASSLREISRDTEAFF. The chain has TRBV6-5 and TRBJ1-1; D gene uncertain. There are 16 residues in the CDR3. The V gene's germline CDR1 is MNHEY and CDR2 SVGAGI. V gave up 5 bases and J gave up 3 bases, with 19 bases separating them.

In this sample, this clonotype turned up many times. This sequence joins TRBV28 and TRBJ2-7; TRBD2 aligns across 8 bases. CDR1 is MDHEN and CDR2 is SYDVKM in the germline V gene. The junction had 13 bases not matched to a gene; V was cut back by 10 bases and J by 2 bases. CDR3 length: 15 residues. The CDR3 DNA sequence: TGTGCCATCAGACAGACCGGGGGGGAAACCTACGAGCAGTACTTC. Residues: CAIRQTGGETYEQYF.

The chain combines TRBV29-1 with TRBJ1-5, with D perhaps matching TRBD1 (5 bases). This CDR3 comprises 15 residues. Germline values: CDR1 SQVTM, CDR2 ANQGSEA. V was cut by 5 bases and J by 6 bases, with 20 bases left in between. CDR3 DNA: TGCAGCGTTTCGTATAACCAAGGGGTTGGTCAGCCCCAGCATTTT. This translates into CSVSYNQGVGQPQHF.

This clonotype was recorded only once. The rearrangement joins TRBV6-1 to TRBJ1-1, with D possibly TRBD1 on 5 matching bases. CDR1 and CDR2 (germline): MNHNS, SASEGT. V lost 5 bases and J lost 3, with 13 bases in between. The CDR3 extends over 14 amino acids. CDR3 DNA sequence: TGTGCCAGCAGTCGCGGGGCCTCGGACACTGAAGCTTTCTTT. Translated, it gives CASSRGASDTEAFF.